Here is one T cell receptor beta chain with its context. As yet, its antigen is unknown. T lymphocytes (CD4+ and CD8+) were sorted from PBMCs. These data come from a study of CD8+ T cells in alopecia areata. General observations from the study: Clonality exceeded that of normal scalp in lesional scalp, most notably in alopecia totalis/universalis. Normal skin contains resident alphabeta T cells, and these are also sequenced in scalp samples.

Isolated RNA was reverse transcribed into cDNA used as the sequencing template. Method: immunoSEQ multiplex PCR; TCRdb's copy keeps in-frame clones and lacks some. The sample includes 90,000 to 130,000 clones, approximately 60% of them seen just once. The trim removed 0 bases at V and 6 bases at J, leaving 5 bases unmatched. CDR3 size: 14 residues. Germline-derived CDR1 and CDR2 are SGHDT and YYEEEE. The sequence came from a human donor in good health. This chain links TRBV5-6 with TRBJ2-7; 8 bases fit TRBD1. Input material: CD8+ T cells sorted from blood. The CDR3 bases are TGTGCCAGCAGCTTGGGGACAGGGATGGTCGAGCAGTACTTC. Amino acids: CASSLGTGMVEQYF.